This T cell receptor (beta chain) was captured by sequencing in a study of blood T cell repertoires in COVID-19. The overall study: T cells, B-cell-depleted T cells, or PBMCs provided the cDNA or gDNA that served as material.

Participant ages covered about 18 to 89 years across around 22 US areas. Symptom resolution, clearance, or two negative PCRs marked donors in Cohort 3 as recovered. Trimming stripped 8 bases from V and 4 bases from J, with 18 bases between. From germline, CDR1 is SNHLY and CDR2 FYNNEI. The CDR3 extends over 14 amino acids. Here immunoSEQ multiplex PCR was the method, and the copy in TCRdb shows in-frame clones only, minus some. This sample has about 300,000 clones, with approximately 81% found just once. V is TRBV2 and J is TRBJ2-7; D perhaps matches TRBD1 (5 bases). This TCR came from a woman aged 50 to 60 who had recovered from COVID-19. The source material was PBMCs or T cells enriched from blood (not recorded which). CDR3 nucleotide sequence: TGTGCCAGCGTCCAGGGATCGGCCGTATACGAGCAGTACTTC. It is translated as CASVQGSAVYEQYF.